This T cell receptor beta chain originates from a study of Ad26.COV2.S vaccination and SARS-CoV-2 variants. Sequenced by immunoSEQ multiplex PCR; TCRdb stores in-frame clones only, minus some. The sample shows 150,000 to 200,000 clones, approximately 90% of them seen only once. The sample here was peripheral blood, taken after recovery from COVID-19. This TCR was recovered from a human donor who had recovered from COVID-19.

The CDR3 region has the DNA TGCGCCAGCAGCTTGGGGTCACAGGATACGCAGTATTTT. Translated, it gives CASSLGSQDTQYF. The chain is built from TRBV5-1 and TRBJ2-3; unclear D gene. Germline V gives CDR1 SGHRS, CDR2 YFSETQ. Trimming removed 0 bases from V and 6 bases from J, with 8 bases in between. This CDR3 is 13 amino acids long.